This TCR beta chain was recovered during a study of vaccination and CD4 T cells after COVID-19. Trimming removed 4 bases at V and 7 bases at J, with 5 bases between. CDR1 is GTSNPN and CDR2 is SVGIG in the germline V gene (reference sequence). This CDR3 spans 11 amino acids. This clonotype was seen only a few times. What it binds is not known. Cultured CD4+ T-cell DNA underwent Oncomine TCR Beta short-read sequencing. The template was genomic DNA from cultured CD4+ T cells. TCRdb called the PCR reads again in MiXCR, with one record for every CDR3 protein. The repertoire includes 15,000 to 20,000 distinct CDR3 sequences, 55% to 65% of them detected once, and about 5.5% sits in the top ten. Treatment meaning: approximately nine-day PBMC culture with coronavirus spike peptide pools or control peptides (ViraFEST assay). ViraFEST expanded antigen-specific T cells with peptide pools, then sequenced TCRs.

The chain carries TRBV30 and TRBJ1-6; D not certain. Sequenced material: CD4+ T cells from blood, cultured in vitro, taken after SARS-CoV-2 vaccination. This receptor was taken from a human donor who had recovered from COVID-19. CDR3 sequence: CAWTNNSPLHF. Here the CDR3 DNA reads TGTGCCTGGACGAACAATTCACCCCTCCACTTT.